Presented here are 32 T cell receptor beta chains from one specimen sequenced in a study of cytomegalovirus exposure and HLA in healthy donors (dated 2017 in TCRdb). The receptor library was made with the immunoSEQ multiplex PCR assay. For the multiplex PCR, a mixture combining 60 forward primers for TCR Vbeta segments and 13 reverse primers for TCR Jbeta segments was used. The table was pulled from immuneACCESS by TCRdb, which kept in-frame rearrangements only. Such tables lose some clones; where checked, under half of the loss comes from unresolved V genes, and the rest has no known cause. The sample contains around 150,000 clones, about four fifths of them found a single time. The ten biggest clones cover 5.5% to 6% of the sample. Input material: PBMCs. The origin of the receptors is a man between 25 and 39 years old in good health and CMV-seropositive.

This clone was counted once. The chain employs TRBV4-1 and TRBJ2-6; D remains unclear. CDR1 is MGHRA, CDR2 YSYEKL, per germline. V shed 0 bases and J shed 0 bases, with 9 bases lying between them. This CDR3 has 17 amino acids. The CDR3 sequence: CASSQDLRDSGANVLTF. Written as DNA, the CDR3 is TGCGCCAGCAGCCAAGATCTTAGAGACTCTGGGGCCAACGTCCTGACTTTC.

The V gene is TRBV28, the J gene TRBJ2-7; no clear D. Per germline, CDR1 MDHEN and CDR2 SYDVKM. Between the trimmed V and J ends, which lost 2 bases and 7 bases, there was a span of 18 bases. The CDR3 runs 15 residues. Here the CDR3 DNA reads TGTGCCAGCAGTTTACGCGAGGTACCTACGAAGGAGCAGTACTTC. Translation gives CASSLREVPTKEQYF. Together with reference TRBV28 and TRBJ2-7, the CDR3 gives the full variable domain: DVKVTQSSRYLVKRTGEKVFLECVQDMDHENMFWYRQDPGLGLRLIYFSYDVKMKEKGDIPEGYSVSREKKERFSLILESASTNQTSMYLCASSLREVPTKEQYFGPGTRLTVT.

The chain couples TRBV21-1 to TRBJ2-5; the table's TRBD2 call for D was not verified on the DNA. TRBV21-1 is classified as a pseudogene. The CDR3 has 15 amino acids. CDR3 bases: TGTGCCAGCAGCAAAGACGCGGTACCACAAGAGACCCAGTACTTC. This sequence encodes CASSKDAVPQETQYF.

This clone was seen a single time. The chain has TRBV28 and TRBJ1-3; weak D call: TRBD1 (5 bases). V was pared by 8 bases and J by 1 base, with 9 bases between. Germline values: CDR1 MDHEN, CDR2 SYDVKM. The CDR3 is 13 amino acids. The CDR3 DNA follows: TGTGCCAGCTTCCAGGGTTCTGGAAACACCATATATTTT. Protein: CASFQGSGNTIYF.

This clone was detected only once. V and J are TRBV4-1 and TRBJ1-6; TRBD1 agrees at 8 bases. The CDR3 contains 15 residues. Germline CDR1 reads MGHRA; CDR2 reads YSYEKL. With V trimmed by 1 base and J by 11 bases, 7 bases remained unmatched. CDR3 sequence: CASSQVGQASPPLHF. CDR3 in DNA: TGCGCCAGCAGCCAAGTGGGACAGGCCTCTCCACCCCTCCACTTT.

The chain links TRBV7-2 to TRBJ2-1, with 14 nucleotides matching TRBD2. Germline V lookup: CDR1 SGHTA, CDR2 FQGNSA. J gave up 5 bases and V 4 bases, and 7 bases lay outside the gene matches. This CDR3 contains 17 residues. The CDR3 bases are TGTGCCAGCAGCTCAACCCCGGGACTAGCGGGGGACAATGAGCAGTTCTTC. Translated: CASSSTPGLAGDNEQFF.

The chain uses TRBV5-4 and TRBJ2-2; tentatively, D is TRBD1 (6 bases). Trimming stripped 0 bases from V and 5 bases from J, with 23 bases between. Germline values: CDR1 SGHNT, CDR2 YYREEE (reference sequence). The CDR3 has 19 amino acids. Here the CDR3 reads CASSLVPGTLTHRTGELFF. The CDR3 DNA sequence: TGTGCCAGCAGCTTGGTTCCCGGGACACTAACTCATAGGACCGGGGAGCTGTTTTTT.

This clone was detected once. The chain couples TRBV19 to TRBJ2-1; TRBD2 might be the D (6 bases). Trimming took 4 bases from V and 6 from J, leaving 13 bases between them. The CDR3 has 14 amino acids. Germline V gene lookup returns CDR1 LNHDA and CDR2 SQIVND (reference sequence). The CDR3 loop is CASSTLDYPNEQFF. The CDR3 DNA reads TGTGCCAGTAGTACGCTGGACTACCCCAATGAGCAGTTCTTC.

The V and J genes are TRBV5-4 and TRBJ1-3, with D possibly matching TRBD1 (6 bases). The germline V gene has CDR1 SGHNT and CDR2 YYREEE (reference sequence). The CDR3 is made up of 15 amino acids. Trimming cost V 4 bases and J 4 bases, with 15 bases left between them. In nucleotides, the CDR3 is TGTGCCAGCAGCCCAACGACAGGAACGGGAAACACCATATATTTT. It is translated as CASSPTTGTGNTIYF.

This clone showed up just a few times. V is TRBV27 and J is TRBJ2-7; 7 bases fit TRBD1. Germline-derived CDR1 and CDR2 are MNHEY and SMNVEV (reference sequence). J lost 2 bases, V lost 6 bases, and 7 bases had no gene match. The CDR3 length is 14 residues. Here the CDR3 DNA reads TGTGCCAGCAGCAAGACCGACAGGGCCTACGAGCAGTACTTC. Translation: CASSKTDRAYEQYF.

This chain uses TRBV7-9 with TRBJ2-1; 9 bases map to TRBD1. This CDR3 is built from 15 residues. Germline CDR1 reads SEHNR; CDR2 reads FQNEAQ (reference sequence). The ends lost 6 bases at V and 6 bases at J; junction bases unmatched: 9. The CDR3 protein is CASSAGQGTSNEQFF. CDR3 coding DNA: TGTGCCAGCAGTGCGGGACAGGGCACCAGCAATGAGCAGTTCTTC.

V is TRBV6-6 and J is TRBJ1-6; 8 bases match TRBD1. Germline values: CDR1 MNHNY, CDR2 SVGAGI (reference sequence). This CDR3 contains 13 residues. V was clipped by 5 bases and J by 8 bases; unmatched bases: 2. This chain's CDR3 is CASSLDRDSPLHF. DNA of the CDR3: TGTGCCAGCAGTCTGGACAGGGATTCACCCCTCCACTTT.

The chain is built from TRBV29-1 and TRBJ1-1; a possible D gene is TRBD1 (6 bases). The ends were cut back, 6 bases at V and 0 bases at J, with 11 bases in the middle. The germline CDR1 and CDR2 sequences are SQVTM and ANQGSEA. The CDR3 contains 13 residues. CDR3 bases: TGCAGCGTAGTTACAGGGTTGAACACTGAAGCTTTCTTT. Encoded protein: CSVVTGLNTEAFF.

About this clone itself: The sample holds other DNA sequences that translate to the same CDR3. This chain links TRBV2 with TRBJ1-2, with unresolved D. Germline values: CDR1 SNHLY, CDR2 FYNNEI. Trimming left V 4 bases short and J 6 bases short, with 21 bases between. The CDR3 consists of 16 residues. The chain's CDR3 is CASSGPPTIYEDGYTF. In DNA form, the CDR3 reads TGTGCCAGCAGTGGACCCCCGACGATTTACGAGGATGGCTACACCTTC.

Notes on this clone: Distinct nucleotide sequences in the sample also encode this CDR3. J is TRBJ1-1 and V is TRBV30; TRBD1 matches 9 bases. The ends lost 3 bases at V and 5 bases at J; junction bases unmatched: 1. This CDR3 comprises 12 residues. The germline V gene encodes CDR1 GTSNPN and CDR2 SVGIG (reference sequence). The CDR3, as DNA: TGTGCCTGGAGCGACAGGGGGACTGAAGCTTTCTTT. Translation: CAWSDRGTEAFF.

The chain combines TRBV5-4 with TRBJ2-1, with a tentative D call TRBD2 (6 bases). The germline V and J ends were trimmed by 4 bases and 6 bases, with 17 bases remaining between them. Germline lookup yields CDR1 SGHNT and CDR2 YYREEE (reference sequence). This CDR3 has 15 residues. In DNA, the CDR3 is TGTGCCAGCAGCCCGGAGGCCCTAGCGAGCAATGAGCAGTTCTTC. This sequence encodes CASSPEALASNEQFF.

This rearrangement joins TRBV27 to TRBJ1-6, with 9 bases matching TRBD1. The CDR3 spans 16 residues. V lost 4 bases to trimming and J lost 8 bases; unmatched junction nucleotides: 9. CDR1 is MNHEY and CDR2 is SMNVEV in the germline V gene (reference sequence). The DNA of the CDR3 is TGTGCCAGCAGTTCGTTAAAGGACAGGGGTGATTCACCCCTCCACTTT. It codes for CASSSLKDRGDSPLHF.

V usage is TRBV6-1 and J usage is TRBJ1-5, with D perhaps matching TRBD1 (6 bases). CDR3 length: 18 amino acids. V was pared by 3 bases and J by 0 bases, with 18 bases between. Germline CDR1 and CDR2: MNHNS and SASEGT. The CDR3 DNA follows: TGTGCCAGCAGTGATCCCCCCGGGACATCTATTAGCAATCAGCCCCAGCATTTT. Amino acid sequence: CASSDPPGTSISNQPQHF.

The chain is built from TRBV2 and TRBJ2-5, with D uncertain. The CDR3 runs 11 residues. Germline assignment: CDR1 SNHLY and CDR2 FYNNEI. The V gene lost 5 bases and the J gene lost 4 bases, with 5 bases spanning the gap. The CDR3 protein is CASSYGETQYF. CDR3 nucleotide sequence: TGTGCCAGCAGTTACGGAGAGACCCAGTACTTC.

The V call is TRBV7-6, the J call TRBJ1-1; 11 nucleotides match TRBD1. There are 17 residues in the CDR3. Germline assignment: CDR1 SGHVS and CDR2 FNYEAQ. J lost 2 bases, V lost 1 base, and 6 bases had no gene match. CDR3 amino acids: CASSLDPGTGGNTEAFF. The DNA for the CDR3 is TGTGCCAGCAGCTTAGATCCTGGGACAGGGGGAAACACTGAAGCTTTCTTT.

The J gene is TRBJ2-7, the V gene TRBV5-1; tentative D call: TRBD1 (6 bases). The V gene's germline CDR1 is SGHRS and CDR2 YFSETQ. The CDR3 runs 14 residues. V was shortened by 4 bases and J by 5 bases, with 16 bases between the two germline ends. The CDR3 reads CASSPIQGHNEQYF. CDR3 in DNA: TGCGCCAGCAGCCCAATACAGGGTCACAACGAGCAGTACTTC.

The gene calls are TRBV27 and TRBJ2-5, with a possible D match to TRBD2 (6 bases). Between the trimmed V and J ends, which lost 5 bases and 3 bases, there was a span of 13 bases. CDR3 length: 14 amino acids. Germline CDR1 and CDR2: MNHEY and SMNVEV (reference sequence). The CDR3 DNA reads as TGTGCCAGCAGTCCGGCGGGGTCTGAAGAGACCCAGTACTTC. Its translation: CASSPAGSEETQYF.

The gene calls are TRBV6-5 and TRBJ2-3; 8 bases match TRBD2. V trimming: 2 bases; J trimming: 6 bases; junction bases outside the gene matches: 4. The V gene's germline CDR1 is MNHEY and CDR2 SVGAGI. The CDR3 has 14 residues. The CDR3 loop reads CASSYSLAGDTQYF. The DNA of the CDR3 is TGTGCCAGCAGTTACAGTCTAGCGGGTGATACGCAGTATTTT.

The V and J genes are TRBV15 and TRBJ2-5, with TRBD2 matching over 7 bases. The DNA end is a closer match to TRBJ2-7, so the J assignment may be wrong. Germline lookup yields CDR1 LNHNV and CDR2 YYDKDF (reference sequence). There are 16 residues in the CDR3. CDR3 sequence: CATSRDQRGKSYEQYF. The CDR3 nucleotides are TGTGCCACCAGCAGAGACCAGCGGGGAAAATCCTACGAGCAGTACTTC.

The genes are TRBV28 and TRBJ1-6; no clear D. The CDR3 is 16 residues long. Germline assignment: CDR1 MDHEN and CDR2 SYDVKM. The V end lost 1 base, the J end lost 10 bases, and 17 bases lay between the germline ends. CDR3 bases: TGTGCCAGCAGTTTATTGCGTCCAGGTTCGAGCTCACCCCTCCACTTT. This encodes CASSLLRPGSSSPLHF. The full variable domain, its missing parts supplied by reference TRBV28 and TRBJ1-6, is DVKVTQSSRYLVKRTGEKVFLECVQDMDHENMFWYRQDPGLGLRLIYFSYDVKMKEKGDIPEGYSVSREKKERFSLILESASTNQTSMYLCASSLLRPGSSSPLHFGNGTRLTVT.

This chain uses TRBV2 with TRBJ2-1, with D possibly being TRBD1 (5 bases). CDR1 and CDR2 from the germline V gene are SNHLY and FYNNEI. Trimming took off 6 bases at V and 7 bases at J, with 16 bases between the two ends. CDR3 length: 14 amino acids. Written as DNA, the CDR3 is TGTGCCAGCAGGGAACAGACAGCCCCGAATGAGCAGTTCTTC. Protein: CASREQTAPNEQFF.

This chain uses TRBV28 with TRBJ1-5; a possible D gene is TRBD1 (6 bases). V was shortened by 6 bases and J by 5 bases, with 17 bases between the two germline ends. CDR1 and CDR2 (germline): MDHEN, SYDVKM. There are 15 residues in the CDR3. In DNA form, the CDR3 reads TGTGCCAGCAGGACTGGGACACCCCTCTATCAGCCCCAGCATTTT. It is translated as CASRTGTPLYQPQHF.

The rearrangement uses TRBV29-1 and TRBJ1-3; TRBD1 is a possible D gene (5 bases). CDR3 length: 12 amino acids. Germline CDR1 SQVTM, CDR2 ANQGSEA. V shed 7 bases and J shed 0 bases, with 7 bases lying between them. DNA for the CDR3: TGCAGCGGAACAGGCTCTGGAAACACCATATATTTT. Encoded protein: CSGTGSGNTIYF.

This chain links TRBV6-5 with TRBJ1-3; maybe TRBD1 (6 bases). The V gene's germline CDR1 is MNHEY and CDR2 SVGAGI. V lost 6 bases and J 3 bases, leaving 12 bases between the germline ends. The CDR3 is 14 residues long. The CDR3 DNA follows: TGTGCCAGCAGGTCGGGGGGGCTTGGAAACACCATATATTTT. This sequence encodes CASRSGGLGNTIYF.

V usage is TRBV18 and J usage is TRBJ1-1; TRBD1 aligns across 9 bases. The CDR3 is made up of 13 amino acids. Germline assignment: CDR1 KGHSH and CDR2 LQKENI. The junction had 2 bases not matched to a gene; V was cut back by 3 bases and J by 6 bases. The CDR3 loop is CASSPGQGSEAFF. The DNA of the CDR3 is TGTGCCAGCTCACCGGGACAGGGTTCTGAAGCTTTCTTT.

CDR3 nucleotides: TGTGCCAGCAGTGAAGGCACCGCCTACGAGCAGTACTTC. This codes for CASSEGTAYEQYF. V is TRBV2 and J is TRBJ2-5; D is ambiguous. The end of the DNA fits TRBJ2-7 better, so the J call may be wrong. CDR1 and CDR2 (germline): SNHLY, FYNNEI. CDR3 length equals 13 residues.

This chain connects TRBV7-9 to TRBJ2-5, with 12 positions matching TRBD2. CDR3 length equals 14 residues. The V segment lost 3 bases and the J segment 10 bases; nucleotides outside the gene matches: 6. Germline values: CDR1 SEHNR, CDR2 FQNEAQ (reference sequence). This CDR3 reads CASSFSLLAGGQYF. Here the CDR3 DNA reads TGTGCCAGCAGCTTTTCTCTACTAGCGGGGGGCCAGTACTTC.